This T cell receptor (beta chain) emerged from a study of blood T cell repertoires in COVID-19. At the level of the study: Acute and convalescent COVID-19 samples came from the United States, Italy and Spain. PBMCs, B-cell-depleted T cells, or T cells were the source of the cDNA or gDNA that made up the material.

Germline V gene lookup returns CDR1 MDHEN and CDR2 SYDVKM. V was pared by 3 bases and J by 0 bases, with 8 bases between. This CDR3 has 14 residues. The Seattle site enrolled patients during active infection and followed them longitudinally. This table comes from immunoSEQ multiplex PCR, and its TCRdb copy is limited to in-frame clones, with some not included. The table includes some 68,000 clones, around nine tenths detected once. Sequenced input: peripheral blood. The TCR comes from a man aged 35-49 years with COVID-19, enrolled during active disease. The chain carries TRBV28 and TRBJ1-2, with D tentatively TRBD1 (5 bases). Written as DNA, the CDR3 is TGTGCCAGCAGTTTCGGGGGAGCTAACTATGGCTACACCTTC. Translating gives CASSFGGANYGYTF.